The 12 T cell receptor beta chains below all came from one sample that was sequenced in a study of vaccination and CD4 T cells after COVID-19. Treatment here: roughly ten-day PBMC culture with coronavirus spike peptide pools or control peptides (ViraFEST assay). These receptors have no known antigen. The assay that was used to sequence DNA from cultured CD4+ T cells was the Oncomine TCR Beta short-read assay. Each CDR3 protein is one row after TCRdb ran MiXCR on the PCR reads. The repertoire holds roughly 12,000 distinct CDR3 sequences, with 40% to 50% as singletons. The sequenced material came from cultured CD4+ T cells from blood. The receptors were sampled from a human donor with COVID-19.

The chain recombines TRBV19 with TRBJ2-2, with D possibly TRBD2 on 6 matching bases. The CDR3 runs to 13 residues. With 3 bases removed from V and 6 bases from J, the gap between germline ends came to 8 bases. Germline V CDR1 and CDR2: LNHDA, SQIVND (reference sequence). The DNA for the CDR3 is TGTGCCAGTAGTATGCGGGAACCCGGGGAGCTGTTTTTT. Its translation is CASSMREPGELFF.

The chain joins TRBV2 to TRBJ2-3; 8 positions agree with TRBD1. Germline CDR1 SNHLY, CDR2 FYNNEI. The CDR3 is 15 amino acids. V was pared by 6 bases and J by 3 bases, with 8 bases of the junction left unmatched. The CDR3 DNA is TGTGCCAGCAGGGTGACAGGGGCCCCAACAGATACGCAGTATTTT. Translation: CASRVTGAPTDTQYF.

CDR3 sequence: CASSPLGEAFF. CDR3 bases: TGTGCCAGCAGCCCTTTGGGTGAAGCTTTCTTT. The genes are TRBV28 and TRBJ1-1; unclear D gene. The germline V and J ends were trimmed by 6 bases and 7 bases, with 9 bases remaining between them. Germline V CDR1 and CDR2: MDHEN, SYDVKM. The CDR3 is made up of 11 amino acids.

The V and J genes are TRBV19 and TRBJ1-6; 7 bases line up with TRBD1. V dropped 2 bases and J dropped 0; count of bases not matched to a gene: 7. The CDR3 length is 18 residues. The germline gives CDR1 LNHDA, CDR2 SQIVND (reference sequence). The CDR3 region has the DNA TGTGCCAGTAGTATAACTATTGCAGGGGGCTCCTATAATTCACCCCTCCACTTT. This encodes CASSITIAGGSYNSPLHF.

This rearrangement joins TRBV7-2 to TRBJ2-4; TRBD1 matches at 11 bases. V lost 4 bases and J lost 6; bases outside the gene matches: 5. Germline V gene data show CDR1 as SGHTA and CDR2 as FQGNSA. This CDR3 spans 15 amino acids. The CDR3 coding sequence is TGTGCCAGCAGCTCGCGGACAGGGGGCAGAAACATTCAGTACTTC. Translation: CASSSRTGGRNIQYF.

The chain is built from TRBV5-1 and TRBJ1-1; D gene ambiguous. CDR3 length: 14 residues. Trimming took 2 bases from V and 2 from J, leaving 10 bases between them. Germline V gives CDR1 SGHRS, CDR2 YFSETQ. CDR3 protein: CASSFAGLNTEAFF. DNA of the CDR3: TGCGCCAGCAGCTTTGCCGGGCTCAACACTGAAGCTTTCTTT. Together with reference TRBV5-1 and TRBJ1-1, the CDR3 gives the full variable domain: KAGVTQTPRYLIKTRGQQVTLSCSPISGHRSVSWYQQTPGQGLQFLFEYFSETQRNKGNFPGRFSGRQFSNSRSEMNVSTLELGDSALYLCASSFAGLNTEAFFGQGTRLTVV.

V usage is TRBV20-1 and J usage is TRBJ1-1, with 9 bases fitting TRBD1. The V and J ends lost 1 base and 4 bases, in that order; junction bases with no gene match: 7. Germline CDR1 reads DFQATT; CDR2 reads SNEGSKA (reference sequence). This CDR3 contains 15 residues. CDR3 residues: CSARGGGQGITEAFF. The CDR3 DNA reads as TGCAGTGCTAGAGGGGGGGGACAGGGTATCACTGAAGCTTTCTTT.

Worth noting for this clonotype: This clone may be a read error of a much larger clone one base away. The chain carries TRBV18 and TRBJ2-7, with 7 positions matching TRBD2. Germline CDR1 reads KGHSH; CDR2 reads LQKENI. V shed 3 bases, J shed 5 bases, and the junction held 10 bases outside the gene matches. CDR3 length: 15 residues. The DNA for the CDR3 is TGTGCCAGCTCACCCATTGGGGGGGGGGGGAACGAGCAGTACTTC. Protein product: CASSPIGGGGNEQYF.

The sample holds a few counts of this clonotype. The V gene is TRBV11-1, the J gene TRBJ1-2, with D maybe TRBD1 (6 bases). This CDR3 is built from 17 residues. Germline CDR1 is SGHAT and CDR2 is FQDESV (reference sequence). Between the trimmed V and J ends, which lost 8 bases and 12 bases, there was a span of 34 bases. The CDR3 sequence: CASRELLIWGRRTGNTF. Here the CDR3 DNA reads TGTGCCAGCCGAGAATTACTTATCTGGGGACGCCGAACAGGGAACACCTTC.

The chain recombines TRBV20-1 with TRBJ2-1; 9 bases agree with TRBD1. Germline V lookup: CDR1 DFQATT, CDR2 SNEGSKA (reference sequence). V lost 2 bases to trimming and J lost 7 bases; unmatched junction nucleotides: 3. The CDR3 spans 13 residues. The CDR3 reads CSARRDRANEQFF. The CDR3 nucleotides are TGCAGTGCTAGAAGGGACAGGGCAAATGAGCAGTTCTTC.

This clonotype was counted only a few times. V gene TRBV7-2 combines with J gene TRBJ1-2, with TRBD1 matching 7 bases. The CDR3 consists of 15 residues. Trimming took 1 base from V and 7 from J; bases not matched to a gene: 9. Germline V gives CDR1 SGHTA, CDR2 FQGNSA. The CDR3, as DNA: TGTGCCAGCAGCTTAGATAAGGGGGCCGCTTTTGGCTACACCTTC. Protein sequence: CASSLDKGAAFGYTF.

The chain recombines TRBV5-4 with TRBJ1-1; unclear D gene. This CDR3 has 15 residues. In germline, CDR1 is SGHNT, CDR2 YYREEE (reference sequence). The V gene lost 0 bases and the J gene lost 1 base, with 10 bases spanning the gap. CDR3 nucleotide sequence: TGTGCCAGCAGCTTGGTGAGGCAGAAGAACACTGAAGCTTTCTTT. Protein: CASSLVRQKNTEAFF.